This T cell receptor beta chain was sequenced during a study of T-cell memory formation after mild COVID-19. Study-wide context: Largely, TCR clusters stayed within a single donor.

Overall study results and limits: Nothing showed for sure that second-wave clones peaking on day 37 were SARS-CoV-2 specific. Clones contracting day 15 to 85 were balanced CD4/CD8; later expanders leaned CD4+.

This clonotype was detected many times. Its antigen is not identified. From 5'RACE with constant-segment primers came TCR alpha and TCR beta cDNA libraries that carried sample barcodes and UMIs. TCRdb reprocessed the 5' RACE reads with MiXCR, giving one entry per CDR3 protein. The sample gives roughly 130,000 distinct CDR3 sequences, about 15% of which show up once; approximately 5% is in the top ten. The V gene lost 5 bases and the J gene lost 2 bases, with 8 bases spanning the gap. The CDR3 sequence is 13 residues long. The germline CDR1 and CDR2 sequences are MNHEY and SVGAGI. The sequence was obtained from a man between 18 and 35 years old who had mild COVID-19 (a few samples of this study predate the infection). Cell type and time point are not known. The V and J genes are TRBV6-5 and TRBJ2-3; D may be TRBD1 or TRBD2 (5 bases each). The sample taken for sequencing was PBMCs or a T cell subset sorted from them (not recorded which). CDR3 in DNA: TGTGCCAGCAGTCCGGGGCCCACAGATACGCAGTATTTT. This sequence encodes CASSPGPTDTQYF.